This T cell receptor (beta chain) was documented in a study of PD-1 blockade in mismatch repair-deficient tumors. Study conclusions and caveats: After pembrolizumab, tumor-resident clones rose rapidly, then generally contracted before radiologic responses.

PCR or immunohistochemistry showed mismatch repair deficiency in every enrolled patient. TCRs were sequenced from a few patients responding to pembrolizumab. Clones were sequenced by immunoSEQ multiplex PCR, and TCRdb holds only the in-frame ones, with some missing. The table has 17,000 or so clones, nearly 85% seen once. The germline CDR1 and CDR2 sequences are SGHAT and FQDESV (reference sequence). V gave up 3 bases and J gave up 3 bases; unmatched junction bases: 1. The CDR3 totals 13 residues. About this clone: Its target is unknown.

The receptor was derived from an adult with mismatch repair-deficient cancer. The chain has TRBV11-1 and TRBJ2-5; the match to TRBD1 covers 7 bases. The sample in question was PBMCs, obtained 22 weeks after starting pembrolizumab. CDR3: CASSFDREETQYF. CDR3 bases: TGTGCCAGCAGCTTCGACAGGGAAGAGACCCAGTACTTC.